This T cell receptor beta chain was recorded in a study of T cell repertoires in urothelial bladder cancer (dated by TCRdb to the late 2010s). Some background on the complete study: Of the approximately 12 resected lesions, three were clinically staged as cT0, three as cTa, three as cT1 and three as cT2 or greater. Over 10 patients who had bladder lesions and were undergoing transurethral resection were prospectively identified. The study compared clonality of the TCR repertoire in bladder tumors against clonality in benign bladder inflammation. Twelve resected bladder lesions, consisting of urothelial carcinoma (UC+) and benign (UC-) specimens, were examined.

The TCR beta chain CDR3 region was sequenced with the immunoSEQ assay. Under the source paper's analysis protocol: T-cell fraction, clonal dominance and maximum TCR clone frequency were calculated for each specimen. In its TCRdb copy, this immuneACCESS table keeps in-frame sequences only and misses some clones. Where compared with another copy, unresolved V genes explain less than half of these, and the others have no known cause. The V and J calls and clone size are taken from that table; D and trimming were inferred from the DNA. This sample gives 5,000 to 7,500 clones in total; 60% to 80% of them show up just once. About an eighth of the sample is taken by the ten largest. The junction shows trimming of 1 base on V and 2 bases on J, plus 8 bases between the germline ends. From the germline V gene, CDR1 is KGHSH and CDR2 is LQKENI. Taken from cysteine to phenylalanine, the CDR3 has 14 residues. CDR3 DNA only is kept here, 42 bases in frame from base 1.

What the research found in general, with its limitations: A single T-cell clone reached up to roughly 15% of infiltrating lymphocytes in carcinoma specimens, compared with about 2.1% in benign specimens. The median percentage of tumor infiltrating lymphocytes was about 1.9% in carcinoma specimens and about 13% in benign specimens. Urothelial carcinoma specimens contained fewer T cells than benign specimens, with a median of roughly 5,600 versus 26,000.

Regarding this clone: It lacks a known antigen. The input lacks base qualities; no much larger clone sits a single base away.

At transurethral resection, specimens of the bladder lesions were collected and then stored at -80C. From bladder specimens obtained at transurethral resection, DNA was extracted. The clonotype comes from a human donor with urothelial carcinoma. Recombination connected TRBV18 to TRBJ2-5; there is no confident call for the D gene. Sample: tumor-infiltrating cells from bladder cancer. The bases are TGTGCCAGCTCACCACTGCACAGTCAAGAGACCCAGTACTTC. Its protein product is CASSPLHSQETQYF.